These T cell receptor beta chains were read from a single sample in a study of cytomegalovirus exposure and HLA in healthy donors. The repertoire was sequenced with immunoSEQ multiplex PCR; TCRdb's copy has only in-frame clones and lacks some. The sample shows under 200,000 clones, approximately 79% of them seen only once. Sequencing input: PBMCs. These receptors originate from a man aged 40-55 years in good health and CMV-seropositive. Each CDR3 is given with its conserved first and last residue. Fields, in order: J gene, V gene, clone size, D gene, CDR3 DNA, CDR3 protein. D genes are given only for firm matches. Clone size appears in some rows only: once, few, many, or a class for an expanded clone.

>TRBJ1-5|TRBV27|.|.
TGTGCCAGTCAACGTACAGGCGAGCATAGCAATCAGCCCCAGCATTTT
CASQRTGEHSNQPQHF
>TRBJ2-7|TRBV6-6|.|.
TGTGCCAGCAGAAACCCAGGACAGTCCTACGAGCAGTACTTC
CASRNPGQSYEQYF
>TRBJ2-2|TRBV7-9|.|TRBD1
TGTGCCAGCAGCTCCCGGGACAGGGGCGGGAGCGGGGAGCTGTTTTTT
CASSSRDRGGSGELFF
>TRBJ2-3|TRBV5-1|.|TRBD1
TGCGCCAGCAGCACGGGACAGGGCACAACTAGCACAGATACGCAGTATTTT
CASSTGQGTTSTDTQYF
>TRBJ2-2|TRBV7-9|.|TRBD2
TGTGCCAGCAGCTCGGGACTAGCGGGGATCACCGGGGAGCTGTTTTTT
CASSSGLAGITGELFF
>TRBJ2-1|TRBV7-3|.|.
TGTGCCAGCAGCTTAATCCGAGGACAGAGCTACAATGAGCAGTTCTTC
CASSLIRGQSYNEQFF
>TRBJ2-3|TRBV28|few|.
TGTGCCAGCAGCCTAGGGGCAGATACGCAGTATTTT
CASSLGADTQYF
>TRBJ1-2|TRBV5-6|.|.
TGTGCCAGCAGCCGAGGGATTCGGGGTGACTATGGCTACACCTTC
CASSRGIRGDYGYTF
>TRBJ2-1|TRBV5-4|.|TRBD2
TGTGCCAGCAGCTTGGGACTAGCGGGGGGTCCTGAGCAGTTCTTC
CASSLGLAGGPEQFF
>TRBJ2-1|TRBV4-1|once|TRBD1
TGCGCCAGCAGCCAGACAGGGGTCTCCCGTAGTGAGCAGTTCTTC
CASSQTGVSRSEQFF
>TRBJ2-7|TRBV27|few|.
TGTGCCAGCAGTTTAGCCGGGGGACCCCCCCACGAGCAGTACTTC
CASSLAGGPPHEQYF
>TRBJ2-7|TRBV28|.|.
TGTGCCAGCAGTTCTAGCAAACAGGGAATTTATGAGCAGTACTTC
CASSSSKQGIYEQYF
>TRBJ1-3|TRBV21-1|.|.
TGTGCCAGCACCGTTGAGGGGAGGGGGGAGAGAAACACCATATATTTT
CASTVEGRGERNTIYF
>TRBJ1-4|TRBV19|.|TRBD1
TGTGCCAGTAGTGTGACAGGGGTTACTAATGAAAAACTGTTTTTT
CASSVTGVTNEKLFF
>TRBJ2-2|TRBV11-2|.|.
TGTGCCAGCAGCTTAGTGGGTGGGCGCAACACCGGGGAGCTGTTTTTT
CASSLVGGRNTGELFF
>TRBJ2-2|TRBV19|.|.
TGTGCCAGTAGGGGCTGGCAGGGGGGCACCGGGGAGCTGTTTTTT
CASRGWQGGTGELFF
>TRBJ1-5|TRBV7-2|.|TRBD1
TGTGCCAGCAGCGATCAGGGGGCTAGCAATCAGCCCCAGCATTTT
CASSDQGASNQPQHF
>TRBJ1-2|TRBV5-8|.|.
TGTGCCAGCAGCTTTCCCTCCTATGGCTACACCTTC
CASSFPSYGYTF
>TRBJ2-6|TRBV4-2|.|TRBD1
TGTGCCAGCAGCCAATTCTTGGGACAGGGGGCGCCTGGGGCCAACGTCCTGACTTTC
CASSQFLGQGAPGANVLTF
>TRBJ2-5|TRBV28|.|TRBD1
TGTGCCAGCAGTTTAGCCAAGAGGGCAGGGGGCTTGAAGACCCAGTACTTC
CASSLAKRAGGLKTQYF
>TRBJ2-5|TRBV4-2|.|.
TGTGCCAGCAGCCAAGAAGAGGGTAGCTTAATTGAGACCCAGTACTTC
CASSQEEGSLIETQYF
>TRBJ1-2|TRBV11-2|.|TRBD1
TGTGCCAGCAGCAAGGGACAGGGGGCCTTAGTGTATGGCTACACCTTC
CASSKGQGALVYGYTF
>TRBJ1-5|TRBV6-5|few|.
TGTGCCAGCACCCCGCCCGGGTCCAATCAGCCCCAGCATTTT
CASTPPGSNQPQHF
>TRBJ2-7|TRBV4-3|few|.
TGCGCCAGCAGCCAAACCACAGTTGCGCTCGAGCAGTACTTC
CASSQTTVALEQYF
>TRBJ2-7|TRBV30|.|.
TGTGCCTCGGCGGCAGGGCCAGATCGCCCTCCCAGATACGAGCAGTACTTC
CASAAGPDRPPRYEQYF
>TRBJ1-1|TRBV29-1|.|.
TGCAGCGTAACCCCGGACACTGAAGCTTTCTTT
CSVTPDTEAFF
>TRBJ1-2|TRBV6-5|.|.
TGTGCCAGCAGGGACAGCGTGGTCCACTATGGCTACACCTTC
CASRDSVVHYGYTF
>TRBJ2-1|TRBV2|.|.
TGTGCCAGCCACGGACAGATAACATACAATGAGCAGTTCTTC
CASHGQITYNEQFF
>TRBJ2-7|TRBV28|.|TRBD1
TGTGCCAGCAACCGATTCGACAGGGTCGACGAGCAGTACTTC
CASNRFDRVDEQYF
>TRBJ2-1|TRBV18|.|TRBD2
TGTGCCAGCTCACCAGTAGCTAGCGGGGGGGCCGCCTACAATGAGCAGTTCTTC
CASSPVASGGAAYNEQFF
>TRBJ2-3|TRBV7-6|.|TRBD2
TGTGCCAGCAGTCCTAGCGGGGGGTTCACAGATACGCAGTATTTT
CASSPSGGFTDTQYF
>TRBJ1-1|TRBV4-3|.|.
TGCGCCAGCAGCCAAGTGTTGTTGGGGGCGAACACTGAAGCTTTCTTT
CASSQVLLGANTEAFF
>TRBJ2-5|TRBV6-5|.|TRBD1
TGTGCCAGCACCCGGACAGGGTCGGAGACCCAGTACTTC
CASTRTGSETQYF
>TRBJ1-2|TRBV7-9|.|.
TGTGCCAGCAGCGCGTCTAACTATGGCTACACCTTC
CASSASNYGYTF
>TRBJ1-3|TRBV6-1|.|TRBD1
TGTGCCAGCAGTGCTGGACAGGCGAGCTCTGGAAACACCATATATTTT
CASSAGQASSGNTIYF
>TRBJ1-2|TRBV30|.|TRBD1
TGTGCCTGGAGTACAGGGGCCAACTATGGCTACACCTTC
CAWSTGANYGYTF
>TRBJ1-5|TRBV6-5|.|.
TGTGCCAGCAGTTACTCAGGAGATCAGCCCCAGCATTTT
CASSYSGDQPQHF
>TRBJ2-3|TRBV7-3|once|TRBD1
TGTGCCAGCAGCTACGGGACAGGGGTGGCTGGAGATACGCAGTATTTT
CASSYGTGVAGDTQYF
>TRBJ2-7|TRBV10-3|.|TRBD2
TGTGCCATCAGTGAACTAGCGGGGGCCCCCTACGAGCAGTACTTC
CAISELAGAPYEQYF
>TRBJ2-2|TRBV14|.|TRBD2
TGTGCCAGCAGACTCCGGGGGGGCCACACCGGGGAGCTGTTTTTT
CASRLRGGHTGELFF
>TRBJ1-1|TRBV6-6|.|.
TGTGCCAGCAGATTGACAGAGGTTGGGGACACTGAAGCTTTCTTT
CASRLTEVGDTEAFF
>TRBJ1-2|TRBV6-6|.|TRBD1
TGTGCCAGCAGGCCGGGACAGGGTCGATATGGCTACACCTTC
CASRPGQGRYGYTF
>TRBJ1-1|TRBV18|.|.
TGTGCCAGCTCAATCCCAGGACACAAGAACACTGAAGCTTTCTTT
CASSIPGHKNTEAFF
>TRBJ2-5|TRBV7-2|.|TRBD2
TGTGCCAGCAGCTTACTAGCGGGGAGTAGAGAGACCCAGTACTTC
CASSLLAGSRETQYF
>TRBJ1-1|TRBV19|.|TRBD1
TGTGCCAGTAGTATTCCCCTCTATAACAGGGGCACTGAAGCTTTCTTT
CASSIPLYNRGTEAFF
>TRBJ1-1|TRBV7-8|.|.
TGTGCCAGCAGCCTCGACAGGAGGGCTTTCTTT
CASSLDRRAFF
>TRBJ1-2|TRBV4-3|.|TRBD1
TGCGCCAGCAGCCAGACAGGGATCTATGGCTACACCTTC
CASSQTGIYGYTF
>TRBJ2-7|TRBV6-5|.|.
TGTGCCAGCAGTCTCGAACGGACAAGCCCCTACGAGCAGTACTTC
CASSLERTSPYEQYF
>TRBJ2-3|TRBV27|.|.
TGTGCCAGCAGTTCGAGGGGGGGCGCGGATACGCAGTATTTT
CASSSRGGADTQYF
>TRBJ2-5|TRBV7-9|.|TRBD2
TGTGCCAGCAGCTTAGCGTTAGCGGGGGGAGAACAAGAGACCCAGTACTTC
CASSLALAGGEQETQYF
>TRBJ2-7|TRBV2|.|TRBD1
TGTGCCAGCAGTGGGCCGGGACAGGGGAGGGACGAGCAGTACTTC
CASSGPGQGRDEQYF
>TRBJ2-2|TRBV7-7|.|TRBD2
TGTGCTAGCAGCTTAGCACCCATAGCGGGGGGCGGAACCGGGGAGCTGTTTTTT
CASSLAPIAGGGTGELFF
>TRBJ2-3|TRBV4-1|.|TRBD1
TGCGCCAGCAGCCACTTAAAAGACAGGGGTAAAGGGACAGATACGCAGTATTTT
CASSHLKDRGKGTDTQYF
>TRBJ1-4|TRBV7-2|few|TRBD1
TGTGCCAGCAGCTACAGGGGTGAAGAAAAACTGTTTTTT
CASSYRGEEKLFF
>TRBJ2-6|TRBV2|.|.
TGTGCCAGCAGTGAAGCTGAGCCCTTCGGGGCCAACGTCCTGACTTTC
CASSEAEPFGANVLTF
>TRBJ2-7|TRBV27|.|.
TGTGCCAGCCGGGGGGCCCCCTACGAGCAGTACTTC
CASRGAPYEQYF